This entry lists 23 T cell receptor beta chains sequenced from one sample in a study of T cell changes during pregnancy in multiple sclerosis (dated by TCRdb to the late 2010s). The library was prepared using the immunoSEQ multiplex PCR assay. Here the immuneACCESS table is served through TCRdb, limited to in-frame sequences with V and J called. Missing clones are a known gap in these copies; in checked studies unresolved V genes cover under half, and the rest lacks a known reason. In all, the sample holds roughly 87,000 clones, and just under 95% of those were seen once. Around 1.4% of the sample rests with the top ten. Material: peripheral blood, obtained in the third trimester of pregnancy. These receptors were obtained from a female donor in good health, enrolled as a control in a pregnancy study.

The rearrangement links TRBV28 to TRBJ2-2, with 7 bases aligning to TRBD1. Germline CDR1 is MDHEN and CDR2 is SYDVKM. V lost 7 bases and J lost 8; bases outside the gene matches: 10. The CDR3 runs to 14 residues. The CDR3 region is CASNLQGYLGELFF. DNA of the CDR3: TGTGCCAGCAACCTACAGGGGTACCTAGGGGAGCTGTTTTTT.

This chain connects TRBV4-2 to TRBJ2-2; tentatively, D is TRBD2 (7 bases). V was pared by 3 bases and J by 7 bases, with 24 bases between. Germline V gene lookup returns CDR1 LGHNA and CDR2 YNFKEQ. The CDR3 totals 18 residues. CDR3 sequence (DNA): TGTGCCAGCAGCCACCCAGGGGATTCGGGGGGTGGAGGCGGGGAGCTGTTTTTT. As protein: CASSHPGDSGGGGGELFF.

About this clone itself: Other DNA sequences in this sample translate to the same CDR3. The chain recombines TRBV5-6 with TRBJ2-3; D uncertain. The CDR3 length is 12 residues. V was trimmed by 5 bases and J by 2 bases, leaving 6 bases between them. The germline V gene has CDR1 SGHDT and CDR2 YYEEEE. The CDR3 is CASSQNTDTQYF. The CDR3 region has the DNA TGTGCCAGCAGTCAAAACACAGATACGCAGTATTTT.

This rearrangement joins TRBV7-2 to TRBJ2-6, with 7 bases matching TRBD1. The V segment lost 6 bases and the J segment 0 bases; nucleotides outside the gene matches: 5. From germline, CDR1 is SGHTA and CDR2 FQGNSA. CDR3 length equals 16 residues. CDR3 sequence reads: CASRPDRASGANVLTF. The CDR3 DNA sequence: TGTGCCAGCAGACCTGACAGGGCCTCTGGGGCCAACGTCCTGACTTTC.

CDR3 protein: CASSLSVGSGSYPPGELFF. As DNA, the CDR3 is TGTGCCAGCAGTTTATCGGTCGGTAGCGGGAGTTATCCCCCCGGGGAGCTGTTTTTT. The chain links TRBV27 to TRBJ2-2; 9 bases match TRBD2. V lost 0 bases and J lost 6; bases outside the gene matches: 14. This CDR3 region has 19 residues. CDR1 and CDR2 from the germline V gene are MNHEY and SMNVEV (reference sequence).

The table lists this clone with a count of one. The V gene is TRBV14, the J gene TRBJ1-2; TRBD1 matches 9 bases. J was trimmed by 3 bases and V by 6 bases; bases with no gene match: 11. This CDR3 region has 16 residues. CDR1 is SGHDN and CDR2 is FVKESK in the germline V gene. The CDR3 sequence is CASSPYRDRVDYGYTF. CDR3 bases: TGTGCCAGCAGTCCTTACCGGGACAGGGTGGACTATGGCTACACCTTC.

V and J are TRBV30 and TRBJ2-5; TRBD1 matches at 9 bases. Trimming removed 3 bases from V and 2 bases from J; junction bases left unmatched: 10. The CDR3 is 16 residues long. The germline V gene has CDR1 GTSNPN and CDR2 SVGIG (reference sequence). CDR3 in amino acids: CAWSASGTGIQETQYF. In nucleotides, the CDR3 is TGTGCCTGGAGCGCGTCCGGGACAGGGATTCAAGAGACCCAGTACTTC.

The chain joins TRBV27 to TRBJ2-2, with D possibly TRBD1 on 5 matching bases. This CDR3 is built from 15 residues. Germline V gene sequence: CDR1 MNHEY, CDR2 SMNVEV (reference sequence). The V gene lost 3 bases and the J gene lost 0 bases, with 8 bases spanning the gap. The CDR3 spells CASSLRTTNTGELFF. In nucleotides, the CDR3 is TGTGCCAGCAGTTTGAGGACAACGAACACCGGGGAGCTGTTTTTT.

V usage is TRBV6-6 and J usage is TRBJ1-3; D is possibly TRBD1 (6 bases). Germline V lookup: CDR1 MNHNY, CDR2 SVGAGI (reference sequence). The V gene lost 4 bases and the J gene lost 0 bases, with 13 bases spanning the gap. The CDR3 covers 16 residues. The CDR3 DNA sequence: TGTGCCAGCAGTTGGGGGGGGCCCGACTCTGGAAACACCATATATTTT. Protein: CASSWGGPDSGNTIYF.

This chain joins TRBV5-1 and TRBJ1-1, with D maybe TRBD1 (6 bases). This CDR3 comprises 14 residues. Per the germline V gene, CDR1 is SGHRS and CDR2 is YFSETQ. The V gene lost 3 bases and the J gene lost 1 base, with 10 bases spanning the gap. The CDR3 loop is CASSSDRPNTEAFF. CDR3 nucleotides: TGCGCCAGCAGCTCGGACAGACCGAACACTGAAGCTTTCTTT.

The chain combines TRBV5-1 with TRBJ2-7; 9 positions match TRBD1. The CDR3 contains 14 residues. Trimming at V came to 4 bases and at J to 4 bases, leaving 6 bases not matched to a gene. CDR1 SGHRS and CDR2 YFSETQ come from the germline V gene. CDR3 amino acids: CASSNGTGRYEQYF. CDR3 DNA sequence: TGCGCCAGCAGCAACGGGACAGGGAGGTACGAGCAGTACTTC.

V gene TRBV2 combines with J gene TRBJ2-3; 10 nucleotides match TRBD2. Germline-derived CDR1 and CDR2 are SNHLY and FYNNEI. The CDR3 has 15 amino acids. The V gene end was trimmed by 6 bases and the J gene end by 6 bases; junction bases not matched to a gene: 9. The CDR3 is CASRPGLANEDTQYF. The CDR3 DNA reads as TGTGCCAGCAGGCCGGGACTAGCGAATGAGGATACGCAGTATTTT.

The V gene is TRBV29-1, the J gene TRBJ2-3, with 14 nucleotides matching TRBD2. Germline V gene lookup returns CDR1 SQVTM and CDR2 ANQGSEA. V lost 3 bases to trimming and J lost 4 bases; unmatched junction nucleotides: 3. This CDR3 is 15 amino acids long. CDR3 in DNA: TGCAGCGTTGATGGGACTAGCGGGAGAGCAGATACGCAGTATTTT. Translation: CSVDGTSGRADTQYF.

The CDR3 region is CASSLTGQNYEQYF. The CDR3 nucleotides read TGCGCCAGCAGCTTAACGGGACAGAACTACGAGCAGTACTTC. The V gene is TRBV5-1, the J gene TRBJ2-7; 7 bases map to TRBD1. V dropped 2 bases and J dropped 3; count of bases not matched to a gene: 5. CDR1 SGHRS and CDR2 YFSETQ come from the germline V gene. CDR3 length equals 14 residues.

The rearrangement joins TRBV29-1 to TRBJ2-3; D may be TRBD2 (6 bases). Germline-derived CDR1 and CDR2 are SQVTM and ANQGSEA. Trimming shortened V by 6 bases and J by 5 bases, and 21 bases separated the two germline ends. This CDR3 comprises 15 residues. The CDR3 region is CSVPPGTSRGDTQYF. DNA for the CDR3: TGCAGCGTCCCACCGGGGACTTCGCGAGGAGATACGCAGTATTTT.

V usage is TRBV19 and J usage is TRBJ2-1; 7 nucleotides agree with TRBD2. V shed 6 bases, J shed 3 bases, and the junction held 5 bases outside the gene matches. This CDR3 is built from 14 residues. CDR1 LNHDA and CDR2 SQIVND come from the germline V gene (reference sequence). CDR3 sequence reads: CASRVAGLYNEQFF. In DNA form, the CDR3 reads TGTGCCAGTAGAGTAGCGGGCCTCTACAATGAGCAGTTCTTC.

V and J are TRBV29-1 and TRBJ2-3, with 9 bases matching TRBD2. The ends lost 7 bases at V and 0 bases at J; junction bases unmatched: 5. CDR3 length: 14 residues. From germline, CDR1 is SQVTM and CDR2 ANQGSEA. The CDR3 loop is CSAETSGSTDTQYF. As DNA, the CDR3 is TGCAGCGCCGAGACTAGCGGAAGCACAGATACGCAGTATTTT.

The chain joins TRBV6-1 to TRBJ2-2, with D unresolved. The CDR3 is made up of 12 amino acids. Germline loops: CDR1 MNHNS, CDR2 SASEGT. V was shortened by 4 bases and J by 6 bases, with 6 bases between the two germline ends. CDR3 region: CASSVLSGELFF. The CDR3 DNA reads as TGTGCCAGCAGTGTCCTGTCCGGGGAGCTGTTTTTT.

The count of this clone is one. The rearrangement joins TRBV4-1 to TRBJ1-2, with a possible D match to TRBD1 (6 bases). From germline, CDR1 is MGHRA and CDR2 YSYEKL. The V end was cut by 5 bases, the J end by 12 bases, with 28 bases between. This CDR3 comprises 16 residues. The CDR3 bases are TGCGCCAGCAGCTCACGAACTGCGGACAGCTTTAGCCTAAACACCTTC. Amino acid sequence: CASSSRTADSFSLNTF.

The chain employs TRBV5-6 and TRBJ2-2; TRBD1 might be the D (6 bases). Between the trimmed V and J ends, which lost 3 bases and 2 bases, there was a span of 14 bases. The germline V gene encodes CDR1 SGHDT and CDR2 YYEEEE. This CDR3 is 16 amino acids long. CDR3 nucleotides: TGTGCCAGCAGCTACAGGGTCCGCTACAACACCGGGGAGCTGTTTTTT. This sequence encodes CASSYRVRYNTGELFF.

The V gene is TRBV9, the J gene TRBJ1-5; D is perhaps TRBD1 (5 bases). The CDR3 has 13 amino acids. V was trimmed by 4 bases and J by 5 bases, leaving 10 bases between them. Germline V CDR1 and CDR2: SGDLS, YYNGEE. CDR3 protein: CASSRDSDQPQHF. The CDR3 DNA reads TGTGCCAGCAGCCGGGACTCAGATCAGCCCCAGCATTTT.

This chain joins TRBV18 and TRBJ2-2, with TRBD2 as a possible D gene (6 bases). The V gene's germline CDR1 is KGHSH and CDR2 LQKENI. There are 16 residues in the CDR3. V was cut by 2 bases and J by 6 bases, with 16 bases left in between. This CDR3 is CASSPVGTGDSGELFF. The CDR3 bases are TGTGCCAGCTCACCAGTCGGAACGGGAGATTCCGGGGAGCTGTTTTTT. The whole variable domain, filled in from reference TRBV18 and TRBJ2-2, reads NAGVMQNPRHLVRRRGQEARLRCSPMKGHSHVYWYRQLPEEGLKFMVYLQKENIIDESGMPKERFSAEFPKEGPSILRIQQVVRGDSAAYFCASSPVGTGDSGELFFGEGSRLTVL.

The CDR3 loop is CASGRQGTGSTEAFF. The CDR3 DNA sequence: TGCGCCAGCGGCCGACAGGGGACGGGATCCACTGAAGCTTTCTTT. The V and J genes are TRBV5-1 and TRBJ1-1; 8 nucleotides match TRBD1. The CDR3 is 15 residues long. The germline V gene encodes CDR1 SGHRS and CDR2 YFSETQ. The J segment lost 4 bases and the V segment lost 7 bases, leaving 12 bases of the junction unmatched.